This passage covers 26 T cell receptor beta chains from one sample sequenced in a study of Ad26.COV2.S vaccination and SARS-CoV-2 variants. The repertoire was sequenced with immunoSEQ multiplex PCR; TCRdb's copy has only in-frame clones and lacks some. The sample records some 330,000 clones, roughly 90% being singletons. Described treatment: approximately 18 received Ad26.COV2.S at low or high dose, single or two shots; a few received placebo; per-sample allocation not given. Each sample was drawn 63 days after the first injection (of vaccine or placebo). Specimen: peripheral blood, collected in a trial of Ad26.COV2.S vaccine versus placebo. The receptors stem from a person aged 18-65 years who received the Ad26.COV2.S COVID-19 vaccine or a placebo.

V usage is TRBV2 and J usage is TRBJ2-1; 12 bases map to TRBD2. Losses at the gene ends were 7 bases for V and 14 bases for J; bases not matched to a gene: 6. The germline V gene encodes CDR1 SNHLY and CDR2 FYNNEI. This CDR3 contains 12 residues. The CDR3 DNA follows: TGTGCCAGCATCGGACTAGCGGGATGGAAGTTCTTC. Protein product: CASIGLAGWKFF. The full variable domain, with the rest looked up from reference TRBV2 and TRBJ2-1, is EPEVTQTPSHQVTQMGQEVILRCVPISNHLYFYWYRQILGQKVEFLVSFYNNEISEKSEIFDDQFSVERPDGSNFTLKIRSTKLEDSAMYFCASIGLAGWKFFGPGTRLTVL.

The CDR3 nucleotides are TGTGCCAGCAGCTTACTGGGAATCCGAAACACCATATATTTT. This encodes CASSLLGIRNTIYF. This chain links TRBV7-9 with TRBJ1-3; no clear D gene. Germline V gene data show CDR1 as SEHNR and CDR2 as FQNEAQ (reference sequence). Trimming pared 2 bases from V and 5 bases from J, leaving 10 bases between. CDR3 length equals 14 residues.

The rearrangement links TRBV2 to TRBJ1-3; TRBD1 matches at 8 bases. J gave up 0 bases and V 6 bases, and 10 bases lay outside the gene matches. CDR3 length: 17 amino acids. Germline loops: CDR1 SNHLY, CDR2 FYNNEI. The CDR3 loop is CASSGSRTGYSGNTIYF. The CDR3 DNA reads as TGTGCCAGCAGCGGATCACGGACAGGGTACTCTGGAAACACCATATATTTT.

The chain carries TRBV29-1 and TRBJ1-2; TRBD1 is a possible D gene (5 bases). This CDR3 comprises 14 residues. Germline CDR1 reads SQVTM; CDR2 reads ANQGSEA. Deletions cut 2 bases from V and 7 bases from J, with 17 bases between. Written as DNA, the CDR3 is TGCAGCGTTGAAAGTGTCGGAGGGGAGGTTGGCTACACCTTC. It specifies CSVESVGGEVGYTF.

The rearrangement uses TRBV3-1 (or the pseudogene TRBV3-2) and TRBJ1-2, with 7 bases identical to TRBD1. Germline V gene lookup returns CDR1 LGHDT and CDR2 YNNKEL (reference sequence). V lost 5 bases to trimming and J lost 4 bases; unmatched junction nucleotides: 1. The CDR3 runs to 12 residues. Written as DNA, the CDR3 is TGTGCCAGCAGCAGGGACAGCTATGGCTACACCTTC. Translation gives CASSRDSYGYTF.

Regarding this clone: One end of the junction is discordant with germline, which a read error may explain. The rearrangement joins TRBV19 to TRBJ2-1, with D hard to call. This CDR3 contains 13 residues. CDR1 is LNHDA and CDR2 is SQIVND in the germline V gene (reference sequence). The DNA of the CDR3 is TGTGCCAGTAGTATGGGTACGGTTGCCCCTCTCGTCTTC. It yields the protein CASSMGTVAPLVF.

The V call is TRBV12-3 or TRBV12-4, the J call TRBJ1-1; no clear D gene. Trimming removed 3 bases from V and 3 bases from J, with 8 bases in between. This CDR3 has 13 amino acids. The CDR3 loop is CASSFAPHTEAFF. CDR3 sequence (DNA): TGTGCCAGCAGTTTCGCGCCCCACACTGAAGCTTTCTTT.

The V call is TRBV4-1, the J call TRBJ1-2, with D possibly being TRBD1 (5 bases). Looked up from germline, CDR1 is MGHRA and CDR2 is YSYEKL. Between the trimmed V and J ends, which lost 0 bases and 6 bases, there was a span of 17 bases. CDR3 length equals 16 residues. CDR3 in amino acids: CASSQDLAGRGDGYTF. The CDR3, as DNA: TGCGCCAGCAGCCAAGATTTAGCAGGGAGAGGAGATGGCTACACCTTC.

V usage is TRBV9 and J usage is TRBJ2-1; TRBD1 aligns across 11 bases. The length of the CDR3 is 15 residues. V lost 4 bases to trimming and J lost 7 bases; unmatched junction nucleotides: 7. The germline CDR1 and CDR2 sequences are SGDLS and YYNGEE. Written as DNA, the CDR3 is TGTGCCAGCAGCTACGGGACAGGGGGAGGTAATGAGCAGTTCTTC. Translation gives CASSYGTGGGNEQFF. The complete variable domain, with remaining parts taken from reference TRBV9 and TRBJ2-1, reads DSGVTQTPKHLITATGQRVTLRCSPRSGDLSVYWYQQSLDQGLQFLIQYYNGEERAKGNILERFSAQQFPDLHSELNLSSLELGDSALYFCASSYGTGGGNEQFFGPGTRLTVL.

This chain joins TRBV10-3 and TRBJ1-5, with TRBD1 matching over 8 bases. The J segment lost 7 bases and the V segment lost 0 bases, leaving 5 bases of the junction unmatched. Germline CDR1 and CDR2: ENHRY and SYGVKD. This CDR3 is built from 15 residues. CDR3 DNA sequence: TGTGCCATCAGTGAGTCGGGACAGGCGCAACAGCCCCAGCATTTT. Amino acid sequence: CAISESGQAQQPQHF.

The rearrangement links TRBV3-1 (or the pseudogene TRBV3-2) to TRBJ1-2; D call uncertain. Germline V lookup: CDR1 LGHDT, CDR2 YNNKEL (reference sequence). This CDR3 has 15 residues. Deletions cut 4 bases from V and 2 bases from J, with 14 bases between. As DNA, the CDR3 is TGTGCCAGCAGCCCCCATGGCTCTTCAAACTATGGCTACACCTTC. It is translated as CASSPHGSSNYGYTF.

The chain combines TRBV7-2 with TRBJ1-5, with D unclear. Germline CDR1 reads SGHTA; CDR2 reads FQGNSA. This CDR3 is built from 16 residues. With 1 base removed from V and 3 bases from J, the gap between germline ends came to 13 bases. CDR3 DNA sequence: TGTGCCAGCAGCTTAGTGTTGGAACCTTACAATCAGCCCCAGCATTTT. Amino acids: CASSLVLEPYNQPQHF.

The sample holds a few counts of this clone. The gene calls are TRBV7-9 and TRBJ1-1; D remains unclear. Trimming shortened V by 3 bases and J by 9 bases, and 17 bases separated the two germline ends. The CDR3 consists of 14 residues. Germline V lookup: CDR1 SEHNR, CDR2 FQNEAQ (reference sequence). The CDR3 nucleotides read TGTGCCAGCAGCTTTCAAGCTTCCGGGAGTAAAGCTTTCTTT. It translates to CASSFQASGSKAFF.

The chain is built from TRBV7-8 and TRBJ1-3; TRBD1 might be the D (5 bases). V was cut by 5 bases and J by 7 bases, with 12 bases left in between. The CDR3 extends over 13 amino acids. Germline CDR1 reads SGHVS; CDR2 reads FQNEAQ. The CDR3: CASSPQKGNTIYF. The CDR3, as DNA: TGTGCCAGCAGCCCCCAGAAGGGGAACACCATATATTTT. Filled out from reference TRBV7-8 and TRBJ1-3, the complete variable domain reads GAGVSQSPRYKVAKRGQDVALRCDPISGHVSLFWYQQALGQGPEFLTYFQNEAQLDKSGLPSDRFFAERPEGSVSTLKIQRTQQEDSAVYLCASSPQKGNTIYFGEGSWLTVV.

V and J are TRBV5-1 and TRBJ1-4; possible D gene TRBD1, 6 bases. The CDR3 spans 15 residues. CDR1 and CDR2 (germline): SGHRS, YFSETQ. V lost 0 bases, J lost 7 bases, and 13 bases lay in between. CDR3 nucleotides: TGCGCCAGCAGCTTGGCCATGGGGGCTGTTGAAAAACTGTTTTTT. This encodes CASSLAMGAVEKLFF.

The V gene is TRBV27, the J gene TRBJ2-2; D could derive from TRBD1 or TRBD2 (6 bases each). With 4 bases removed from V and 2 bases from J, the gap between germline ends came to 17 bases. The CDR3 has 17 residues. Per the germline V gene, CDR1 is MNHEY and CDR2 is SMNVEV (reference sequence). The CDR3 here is CASSSTEGDRNTGELFF. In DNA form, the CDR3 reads TGTGCCAGCAGTTCTACGGAGGGGGATCGTAACACCGGGGAGCTGTTTTTT.

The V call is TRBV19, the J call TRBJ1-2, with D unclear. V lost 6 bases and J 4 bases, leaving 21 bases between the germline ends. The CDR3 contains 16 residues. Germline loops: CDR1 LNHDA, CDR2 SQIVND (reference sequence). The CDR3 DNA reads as TGTGCCAGTAGACCCTCTTCCAGCGGAGCTTCCTATGGCTACACCTTC. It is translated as CASRPSSSGASYGYTF.

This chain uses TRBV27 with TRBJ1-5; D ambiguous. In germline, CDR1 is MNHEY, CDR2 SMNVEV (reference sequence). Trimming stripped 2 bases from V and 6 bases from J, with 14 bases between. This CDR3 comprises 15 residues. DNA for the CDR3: TGTGCCAGCAGTTTAGGTCGGGGATTTGGTCAGCCCCAGCATTTT. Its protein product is CASSLGRGFGQPQHF.

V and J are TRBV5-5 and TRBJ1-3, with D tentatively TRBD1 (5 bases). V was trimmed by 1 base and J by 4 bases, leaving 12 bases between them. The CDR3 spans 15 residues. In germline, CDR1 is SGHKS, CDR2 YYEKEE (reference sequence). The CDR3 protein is CASSLLQAVGNTIYF. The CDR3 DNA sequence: TGTGCCAGCAGCTTGCTACAGGCGGTGGGAAACACCATATATTTT.

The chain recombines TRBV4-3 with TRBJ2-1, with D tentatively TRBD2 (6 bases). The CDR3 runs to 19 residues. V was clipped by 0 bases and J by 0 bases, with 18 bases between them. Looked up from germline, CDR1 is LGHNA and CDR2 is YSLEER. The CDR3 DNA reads TGCGCCAGCAGCCAAGATAGGGCGGGACTTCCCAGCTCCTACAATGAGCAGTTCTTC. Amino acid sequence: CASSQDRAGLPSSYNEQFF.

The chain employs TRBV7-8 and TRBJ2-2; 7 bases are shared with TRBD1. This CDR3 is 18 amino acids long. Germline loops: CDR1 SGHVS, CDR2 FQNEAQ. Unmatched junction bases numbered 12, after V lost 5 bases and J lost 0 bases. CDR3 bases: TGTGCCAGCAGCCTCCGAGGGGGCTTCTCATCGAACACCGGGGAGCTGTTTTTT. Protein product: CASSLRGGFSSNTGELFF. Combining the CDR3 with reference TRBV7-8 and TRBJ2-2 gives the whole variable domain GAGVSQSPRYKVAKRGQDVALRCDPISGHVSLFWYQQALGQGPEFLTYFQNEAQLDKSGLPSDRFFAERPEGSVSTLKIQRTQQEDSAVYLCASSLRGGFSSNTGELFFGEGSRLTVL.

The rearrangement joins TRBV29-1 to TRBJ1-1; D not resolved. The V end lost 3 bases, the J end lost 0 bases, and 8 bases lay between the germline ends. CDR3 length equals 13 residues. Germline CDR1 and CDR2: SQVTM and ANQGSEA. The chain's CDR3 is CSVEGKLNTEAFF. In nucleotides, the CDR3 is TGCAGCGTTGAGGGCAAATTGAACACTGAAGCTTTCTTT. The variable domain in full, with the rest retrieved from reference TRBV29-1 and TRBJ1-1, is SAVISQKPSRDICQRGTSLTIQCQVDSQVTMMFWYRQQPGQSLTLIATANQGSEATYESGFVIDKFPISRPNLTFSTLTVSNMSPEDSSIYLCSVEGKLNTEAFFGQGTRLTVV.

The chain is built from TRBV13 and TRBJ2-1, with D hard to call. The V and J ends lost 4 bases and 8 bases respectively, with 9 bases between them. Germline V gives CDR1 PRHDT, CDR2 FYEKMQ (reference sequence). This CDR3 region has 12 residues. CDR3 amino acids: CASSSTEDEQFF. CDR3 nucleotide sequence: TGTGCCAGCAGCTCGACTGAGGATGAGCAGTTCTTC.

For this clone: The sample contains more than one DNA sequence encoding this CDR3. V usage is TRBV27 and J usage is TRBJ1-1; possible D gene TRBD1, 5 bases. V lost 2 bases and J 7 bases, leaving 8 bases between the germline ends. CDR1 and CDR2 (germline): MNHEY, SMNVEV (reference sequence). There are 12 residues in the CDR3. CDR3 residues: CASSLSGGEAFF. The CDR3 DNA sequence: TGTGCCAGCAGTTTAAGTGGGGGTGAAGCTTTCTTT.

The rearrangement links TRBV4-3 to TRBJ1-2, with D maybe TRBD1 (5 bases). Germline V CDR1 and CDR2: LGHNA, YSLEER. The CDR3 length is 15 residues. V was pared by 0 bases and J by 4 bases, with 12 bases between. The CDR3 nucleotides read TGCGCCAGCAGCCAAGATAGGACACCCACCTATGGCTACACCTTC. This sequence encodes CASSQDRTPTYGYTF.

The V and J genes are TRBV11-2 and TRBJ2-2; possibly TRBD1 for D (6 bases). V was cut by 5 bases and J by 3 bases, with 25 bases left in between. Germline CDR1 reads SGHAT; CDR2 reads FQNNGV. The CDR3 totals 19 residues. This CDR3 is CASSTSTGYTYEDTGELFF. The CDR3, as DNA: TGTGCCAGCAGCACATCTACAGGGTACACTTATGAGGACACCGGGGAGCTGTTTTTT.